This is a list of T cell receptor beta chains from one sample in a study of CD8+ T cells in alopecia areata. Here immunoSEQ multiplex PCR was the method, and the copy in TCRdb shows in-frame clones only, minus some. The repertoire consists of fewer than 200,000 clones, with about 66% occurring once and the leading ten covering approximately 10%. The sample consisted of CD8+ T cells sorted from blood, taken at week 0. These receptors were taken from a human donor with alopecia areata. CDR3s include the opening cysteine and the closing phenylalanine or tryptophan. Each record gives: D gene, J gene, V gene, clone size, CDR3 DNA, CDR3 protein. The D gene is left open where the match is weak. Rows give clone size only sometimes, using once, few, many, or a class for an expanded clone.

TRBD2 | TRBJ2-1 | TRBV5-1 | few | TGCGCCAGCAGCTTCCGCGGGGGTCACAATGAGCAGTTCTTC | CASSFRGGHNEQFF
TRBD1 | TRBJ1-1 | TRBV30 | - | TGTGCCTGGAGTGCTGTAGGGGGCTCTGAAGCTTTCTTT | CAWSAVGGSEAFF
- | TRBJ1-2 | TRBV29-1 | - | TGCAGCGTTGATATGGAATATGGCTACACCTTC | CSVDMEYGYTF
- | TRBJ1-1 | TRBV19 | - | TGTGCCAGTGCCCAACGGGGGAACACTGAAGCTTTCTTT | CASAQRGNTEAFF
TRBD1 | TRBJ1-1 | TRBV27 | few | TGTGCCAGCAGCAAGCCGACAGGGAGTAACACTGAAGCTTTCTTT | CASSKPTGSNTEAFF
- | TRBJ1-1 | TRBV10-3 | few | TGTGCCATCGGTAGGGACGGTTGGGACACTGAAGCTTTCTTT | CAIGRDGWDTEAFF
TRBD1 | TRBJ1-6 | TRBV27 | - | TGTGCCAGCAGTGCAGACAGGGTTGGATCACCCCTCCACTTT | CASSADRVGSPLHF
TRBD2 | TRBJ2-1 | TRBV30 | few | TGTGCCTGGAGTGTATGGGGGGGTTACAATGAGCAGTTCTTC | CAWSVWGGYNEQFF
- | TRBJ2-1 | TRBV27 | once | TGTGCCAGCAGTAATGTGGGGCCCTACAATGAGCAGTTCTTC | CASSNVGPYNEQFF
- | TRBJ1-1 | TRBV7-8 | - | TGTGCCAGCAGCTTGTTGGGGGGTGACACTGAAGCTTTCTTT | CASSLLGGDTEAFF
- | TRBJ1-2 | TRBV15 | - | TGTGCCACCAGCAGGGGTACGGAGGGGTCCTATGGCTACACCTTC | CATSRGTEGSYGYTF
TRBD1 | TRBJ2-7 | TRBV10-2 | - | TGCGCCAGCAGTGGAACGCGGACAGGACGGTCCTACGAGCAGTACTTC | CASSGTRTGRSYEQYF
- | TRBJ1-4 | TRBV15 | - | TGTGCCACCAGCCGAACGACGATACCGTTCGGGGGGCTTAATGAAAAACTGTTTTTT | CATSRTTIPFGGLNEKLFF